This passage covers 27 T cell receptor beta chains from one sample sequenced in a study of cytomegalovirus exposure and HLA in healthy donors. PCR amplification relied on 60 Vbeta primers (plus 13 Jbeta primers). Generated by immunoSEQ multiplex PCR, the TCRdb table keeps only in-frame clones and is missing some. The sample has 100,000 or so clones, about 81% seen once. The specimen sequenced was PBMCs. These receptor sequences come from a man aged 18 to 30 in good health and CMV-seronegative.

The chain combines TRBV30 with TRBJ1-2, with TRBD1 matching 9 bases. The CDR3 runs to 16 residues. From germline, CDR1 is GTSNPN and CDR2 SVGIG (reference sequence). The ends lost 4 bases at V and 5 bases at J; junction bases unmatched: 14. The CDR3 DNA reads TGTGCCTGGAACAAGCGTCTCGGGACAGGGCCTTATGGCTACACCTTC. Protein product: CAWNKRLGTGPYGYTF. The full variable domain, its missing parts supplied by reference TRBV30 and TRBJ1-2, is SQTIHQWPATLVQPVGSPLSLECTVEGTSNPNLYWYRQAAGRGLQLLFYSVGIGQISSEVPQNLSASRPQDRQFILSSKKLLLSDSGFYLCAWNKRLGTGPYGYTFGSGTRLTVV.

The rearrangement joins TRBV30 to TRBJ1-5; D might be TRBD1 (5 bases). From germline, CDR1 is GTSNPN and CDR2 SVGIG (reference sequence). The germline V and J ends were trimmed by 0 bases and 3 bases, with 9 bases remaining between them. The CDR3 spans 14 residues. CDR3 sequence reads: CAWSVQASNQPQHF. The CDR3 DNA reads TGTGCCTGGAGTGTACAGGCCTCCAATCAGCCCCAGCATTTT. The whole variable domain, remainder taken from reference TRBV30 and TRBJ1-5, is SQTIHQWPATLVQPVGSPLSLECTVEGTSNPNLYWYRQAAGRGLQLLFYSVGIGQISSEVPQNLSASRPQDRQFILSSKKLLLSDSGFYLCAWSVQASNQPQHFGDGTRLSIL.

The chain links TRBV2 to TRBJ1-1, with 8 bases identical to TRBD1. The CDR3 length is 16 residues. CDR1 SNHLY and CDR2 FYNNEI come from the germline V gene. V lost 1 base and J lost 4; bases outside the gene matches: 8. As DNA, the CDR3 is TGTGCCAGCAGTGAAGGGGCAGGGGGCGCCAGCACTGAAGCTTTCTTT. This encodes CASSEGAGGASTEAFF.

The CDR3 loop is CASSQGALTQYF. DNA of the CDR3: TGTGCCAGCAGCCAAGGCGCCTTGACCCAGTACTTC. The chain is built from TRBV4-2 and TRBJ2-5; no reliable D call. The V gene lost 1 base and the J gene lost 7 bases, with 7 bases spanning the gap. The V gene's germline CDR1 is LGHNA and CDR2 YNFKEQ. The CDR3 runs 12 residues.

The rearrangement uses TRBV12-5 and TRBJ2-7, with D possibly matching TRBD2 (6 bases). This CDR3 is 14 amino acids long. V shed 6 bases and J shed 0 bases, with 12 bases lying between them. Germline-derived CDR1 and CDR2 are LGHNT and FRNRAP. CDR3 in amino acids: CASGIAVSSYEQYF. CDR3 bases: TGTGCTAGTGGAATAGCGGTGAGCTCCTACGAGCAGTACTTC.

The gene calls are TRBV5-1 and TRBJ1-1; the D is unclear. V was shortened by 0 bases and J by 0 bases, with 6 bases between the two germline ends. The germline gives CDR1 SGHRS, CDR2 YFSETQ. The CDR3 is made up of 14 amino acids. The CDR3 loop reads CASSLADMNTEAFF. Written as DNA, the CDR3 is TGCGCCAGCAGCTTGGCCGACATGAACACTGAAGCTTTCTTT.

The chain links TRBV29-1 to TRBJ1-5, with unresolved D. Between the trimmed V and J ends, which lost 4 bases and 6 bases, there was a span of 13 bases. Germline-derived CDR1 and CDR2 are SQVTM and ANQGSEA. This CDR3 region has 13 residues. CDR3: CSVARAAGQPQHF. The CDR3 nucleotides are TGCAGCGTTGCACGGGCCGCGGGTCAGCCCCAGCATTTT.

V gene TRBV19 combines with J gene TRBJ2-1; D possibly corresponds to TRBD1 (6 bases). Germline V gene data show CDR1 as LNHDA and CDR2 as SQIVND (reference sequence). The V gene lost 4 bases and the J gene lost 3 bases, with 10 bases spanning the gap. The CDR3 is made up of 14 amino acids. The CDR3 here is CASSNTGLYNEQFF. CDR3 bases: TGTGCCAGTAGTAATACAGGGCTCTACAATGAGCAGTTCTTC.

The chain joins TRBV5-1 to TRBJ2-5; TRBD2 is a possible D gene (6 bases). Trimming shortened V by 4 bases and J by 1 base, and 14 bases separated the two germline ends. CDR1 is SGHRS and CDR2 is YFSETQ in the germline V gene. The CDR3 sequence is 15 residues long. CDR3 amino acids: CASSLSGSAQETQYF. Written as DNA, the CDR3 is TGCGCCAGCAGCCTTTCCGGGAGCGCCCAAGAGACCCAGTACTTC.

The chain joins TRBV5-1 to TRBJ1-3, with 9 bases fitting TRBD1. J was trimmed by 4 bases and V by 4 bases; bases with no gene match: 9. There are 16 residues in the CDR3. Germline assignment: CDR1 SGHRS and CDR2 YFSETQ. DNA for the CDR3: TGCGCCAGCAGCCGGCAAGGACAGGGGCGAGGAAACACCATATATTTT. Translated, it gives CASSRQGQGRGNTIYF. The entire variable domain, with the rest obtained from reference TRBV5-1 and TRBJ1-3, is as follows: KAGVTQTPRYLIKTRGQQVTLSCSPISGHRSVSWYQQTPGQGLQFLFEYFSETQRNKGNFPGRFSGRQFSNSRSEMNVSTLELGDSALYLCASSRQGQGRGNTIYFGEGSWLTVV.

The J gene is TRBJ2-1, the V gene TRBV11-2; maybe TRBD1 (5 bases). Trimming pared 5 bases from V and 8 bases from J, leaving 19 bases between. CDR3 length: 15 amino acids. Germline V lookup: CDR1 SGHAT, CDR2 FQNNGV. Written as DNA, the CDR3 is TGTGCCAGCAGCCCCCCTAACAGGCAGGCGGATGAGCAGTTCTTC. Translating it yields CASSPPNRQADEQFF.

The chain combines TRBV29-1 with TRBJ2-7, with D possibly TRBD2 on 5 matching bases. CDR3 length: 12 residues. Per the germline V gene, CDR1 is SQVTM and CDR2 is ANQGSEA. V lost 4 bases and J 5 bases, leaving 12 bases between the germline ends. CDR3 sequence (DNA): TGCAGCGTTGCGGGGTCGAGGAACGAGCAGTACTTC. Translation gives CSVAGSRNEQYF.

The chain combines TRBV15 with TRBJ2-1; 12 bases match TRBD2. The CDR3 covers 15 residues. Germline CDR1 and CDR2: LNHNV and YYDKDF (reference sequence). The ends lost 5 bases at V and 4 bases at J; junction bases unmatched: 3. The CDR3 reads CATSSGLAGYNEQFF. The CDR3 nucleotides read TGTGCCACCAGCTCTGGACTAGCGGGATACAATGAGCAGTTCTTC.

The chain employs TRBV7-8 and TRBJ1-5; D call uncertain. Germline assignment: CDR1 SGHVS and CDR2 FQNEAQ. Trimming pared 5 bases from V and 10 bases from J, leaving 12 bases between. CDR3 length: 12 amino acids. The CDR3 DNA reads as TGTGCCAGCAGCCCCGGCGGTCCACCCCAGCATTTT. Its protein is CASSPGGPPQHF.

J is TRBJ1-1 and V is TRBV7-9; D perhaps matches TRBD1 (6 bases). This CDR3 has 13 residues. CDR1 is SEHNR, CDR2 FQNEAQ, per germline (reference sequence). Trimming removed 6 bases from V and 1 base from J, with 9 bases in between. The CDR3 DNA reads TGTGCCAGCAGGCGAGGGGGGAACACTGAAGCTTTCTTT. Its translation is CASRRGGNTEAFF.

The sample holds a few counts of this clone. The chain has TRBV6-5 and TRBJ1-4, with TRBD1 matching over 7 bases. V was pared by 2 bases and J by 6 bases, with 3 bases of the junction left unmatched. CDR1 is MNHEY and CDR2 is SVGAGI in the germline V gene. The CDR3 is made up of 14 amino acids. CDR3 residues: CASSYDRADEKLFF. The CDR3 DNA is TGTGCCAGCAGTTACGACAGGGCGGATGAAAAACTGTTTTTT.

The rearrangement uses TRBV7-9 and TRBJ2-1; TRBD2 might be the D (6 bases). The V end lost 4 bases, the J end lost 0 bases, and 16 bases lay between the germline ends. CDR3 length equals 17 residues. Germline V gene data show CDR1 as SEHNR and CDR2 as FQNEAQ (reference sequence). The CDR3 region has the DNA TGTGCCAGCAGCTGGTCCGGGACTCGAAGCTCCTACAATGAGCAGTTCTTC. Translated, it gives CASSWSGTRSSYNEQFF. Full variable domain (rest looked up from reference TRBV7-9 and TRBJ2-1): DTGVSQNPRHKITKRGQNVTFRCDPISEHNRLYWYRQTLGQGPEFLTYFQNEAQLEKSRLLSDRFSAERPKGSFSTLEIQRTEQGDSAMYLCASSWSGTRSSYNEQFFGPGTRLTVL.

This clone has just a few counts. As DNA, the CDR3 is TGCGCCAGCAGCCAAGGGACTAGCGGGGCCTACGAGCAGTACTTC. It translates to CASSQGTSGAYEQYF. The chain is built from TRBV4-3 and TRBJ2-7; 12 bases line up with TRBD2. Trimming took 1 base from V and 2 from J; bases not matched to a gene: 0. Germline V CDR1 and CDR2: LGHNA, YSLEER. The CDR3 extends over 15 amino acids.

The rearrangement joins TRBV9 to TRBJ2-5; 11 bases agree with TRBD2. This CDR3 has 15 amino acids. In germline, CDR1 is SGDLS, CDR2 YYNGEE. The V segment lost 0 bases and the J segment 5 bases; nucleotides outside the gene matches: 3. The DNA of the CDR3 is TGTGCCAGCAGCGTAGCTGTAGCGGGAGGGGAGACCCAGTACTTC. Translating it yields CASSVAVAGGETQYF.

This chain links TRBV9 with TRBJ1-4, with no clear D. Trimming removed 6 bases at V and 0 bases at J, with 15 bases between. Germline V lookup: CDR1 SGDLS, CDR2 YYNGEE. This CDR3 contains 16 residues. The CDR3 loop reads CASTSGRPATNEKLFF. The CDR3 DNA sequence: TGTGCCAGCACCAGCGGCAGGCCTGCAACTAATGAAAAACTGTTTTTT.

V gene TRBV4-3 combines with J gene TRBJ2-7; TRBD2 aligns across 9 bases. This CDR3 is 15 amino acids long. From germline, CDR1 is LGHNA and CDR2 YSLEER. The ends lost 2 bases at V and 0 bases at J; junction bases unmatched: 2. The CDR3 sequence: CASSQLAGSSYEQYF. CDR3 sequence (DNA): TGCGCCAGCAGCCAACTAGCGGGGAGCTCCTACGAGCAGTACTTC.

This clone was found once. The J gene is TRBJ1-2, the V gene TRBV15, with D maybe TRBD1 (5 bases). The CDR3 is 18 residues long. The germline V gene encodes CDR1 LNHNV and CDR2 YYDKDF (reference sequence). V was pared by 0 bases and J by 0 bases, with 17 bases between. CDR3 protein: CATSRDSREELANYGYTF. The CDR3 coding sequence is TGTGCCACCAGCAGAGATAGCAGGGAAGAGTTAGCTAACTATGGCTACACCTTC.

The chain links TRBV4-1 to TRBJ1-2; the D is unclear. V lost 4 bases and J lost 6, with 21 bases in between. CDR1 and CDR2 from the germline V gene are MGHRA and YSYEKL. The CDR3 runs 16 residues. CDR3 amino acids: CASSLRPGQNQDGYTF. Written as DNA, the CDR3 is TGCGCCAGCAGCCTCCGGCCAGGTCAAAACCAGGATGGCTACACCTTC.

The rearrangement uses TRBV5-4 and TRBJ1-6; possibly TRBD1 for D (6 bases). V gave up 4 bases and J gave up 10 bases, with 21 bases separating them. Germline V gene data show CDR1 as SGHNT and CDR2 as YYREEE (reference sequence). CDR3 length: 16 amino acids. The CDR3: CASSRPGQGIGSPLHF. The CDR3 DNA reads TGTGCCAGCAGCCGACCGGGACAAGGGATCGGGTCACCCCTCCACTTT.

The V and J genes are TRBV7-6 and TRBJ2-3; 8 nucleotides agree with TRBD1. This CDR3 is built from 15 residues. Germline trimming cut 2 bases from V and 10 bases from J; bases unmatched to any gene: 11. Germline-derived CDR1 and CDR2 are SGHVS and FNYEAQ. The CDR3 nucleotides read TGTGCCAGCAGCTTATCTCGGGACAGGAGTATGGCGCAGTATTTT. Its protein product is CASSLSRDRSMAQYF.

The chain is built from TRBV28 and TRBJ1-1; no clear D. Germline loops: CDR1 MDHEN, CDR2 SYDVKM. Trimming took 2 bases from V and 8 from J, leaving 12 bases between them. This CDR3 region has 13 residues. DNA of the CDR3: TGTGCCAGCAGTTTAGACACCTACCCCGAAGCTTTCTTT. Protein sequence: CASSLDTYPEAFF.

This clone has only a few counts. V usage is TRBV28 and J usage is TRBJ1-2; TRBD1 agrees at 8 bases. CDR1 is MDHEN, CDR2 SYDVKM, per germline. After removal of 6 bases from V and 4 bases from J, the junction contained 7 bases not matched to a gene. CDR3 length: 14 amino acids. The CDR3 nucleotides read TGTGCCAGCAGCTTTTATACAGGGGGCTATGGCTACACCTTC. This encodes CASSFYTGGYGYTF.